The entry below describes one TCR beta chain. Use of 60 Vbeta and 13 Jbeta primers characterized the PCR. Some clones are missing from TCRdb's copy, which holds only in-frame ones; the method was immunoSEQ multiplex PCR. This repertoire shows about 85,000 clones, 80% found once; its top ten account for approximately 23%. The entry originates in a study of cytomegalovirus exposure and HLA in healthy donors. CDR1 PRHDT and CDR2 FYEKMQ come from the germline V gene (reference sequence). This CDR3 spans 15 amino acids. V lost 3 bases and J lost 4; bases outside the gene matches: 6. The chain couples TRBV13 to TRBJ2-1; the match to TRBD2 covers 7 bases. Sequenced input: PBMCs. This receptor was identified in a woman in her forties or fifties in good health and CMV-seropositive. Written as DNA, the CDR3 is TGTGCCAGCAGCTTCCCCTCTAGCGGTTACAATGAGCAGTTCTTC. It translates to CASSFPSSGYNEQFF. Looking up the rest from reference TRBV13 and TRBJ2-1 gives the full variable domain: AAGVIQSPRHLIKEKRETATLKCYPIPRHDTVYWYQQGPGQDPQFLISFYEKMQSDKGSIPDRFSAQQFSDYHSELNMSSLELGDSALYFCASSFPSSGYNEQFFGPGTRLTVL.